Below are 31 T cell receptor beta chains sequenced from a single sample in a study of beta chain features in type 1 diabetes. Study-level findings and limits: Shortening of TCRB CDR3s, moderate but significant, appeared in all four CD4+ subsets of Type 1 diabetes patients.

Isolated RNA was reverse transcribed in full, so expressed TCRB transcripts were sequenced. Produced via immunoSEQ multiplex PCR; TCRdb's table is partial and in-frame only. The sample lists about 120,000 clones, about 15% occurring once. Antigen specificity for these receptors is unknown. Source material: central memory CD4+ T cells from blood. These TCRs come from a young man with type 1 diabetes.

In DNA, the CDR3 is TGTGCTGCCGGGGGTAGCTACGAGCAGTACTTC. This codes for CAAGGSYEQYF. The chain has TRBV18 and TRBJ2-7, with D maybe TRBD2 (6 bases). Germline CDR1 reads KGHSH; CDR2 reads LQKENI. This CDR3 is 11 amino acids long.

This clone appeared a few times. V gene TRBV2 combines with J gene TRBJ2-4; perhaps TRBD1 as D (6 bases). CDR1 and CDR2 (germline): SNHLY, FYNNEI. V shed 6 bases and J shed 2 bases, with 14 bases lying between them. The CDR3 has 15 amino acids. The CDR3 bases are TGTGCCAGCAGCCGCCGACAGGCTTCCAAAAACATTCAGTACTTC. Translated, it gives CASSRRQASKNIQYF.

This clone appeared a few times. V is TRBV29-1 and J is TRBJ2-3; TRBD1 matches at 11 bases. CDR3 length equals 14 residues. Germline V gene data show CDR1 as SQVTM and CDR2 as ANQGSEA. This CDR3 is CGVVPGQGVNTQYF. The CDR3 region has the DNA TGCGGTGTCGTTCCGGGACAGGGGGTCAATACGCAGTATTTT.

There are many counts of this clone. V is TRBV6-6 and J is TRBJ1-2, with TRBD1 matching over 8 bases. From germline, CDR1 is MNHNY and CDR2 SVGAGI (reference sequence). This CDR3 spans 14 amino acids. V lost 6 bases, J lost 4 bases, and 7 bases stayed unmatched. CDR3 loop: CASRNGQGIYGYTF. Written as DNA, the CDR3 is TGTGCCAGCAGAAACGGACAGGGCATCTATGGCTACACCTTC.

This clone was picked up many times. The chain joins TRBV18 to TRBJ1-5; D is unresolved. The CDR3 spans 15 residues. V lost 3 bases, J lost 0 bases, and 9 bases lay in between. Germline-derived CDR1 and CDR2 are KGHSH and LQKENI. This CDR3 reads CASSPEAYSNQPQHF. The CDR3 DNA reads TGTGCCAGCTCACCGGAGGCTTATAGCAATCAGCCCCAGCATTTT.

The V gene is TRBV5-1, the J gene TRBJ2-7, with 10 nucleotides matching TRBD2. The CDR3 covers 14 residues. Trimming at V came to 0 bases and at J to 3 bases, leaving 0 bases not matched to a gene. Germline-derived CDR1 and CDR2 are SGHRS and YFSETQ. CDR3 protein: CASSLGTSGYEQYF. In DNA, the CDR3 is TGCGCCAGCAGCTTGGGGACTAGCGGCTACGAGCAGTACTTC.

This clone has more than one count but fewer than ten. The chain has TRBV11-2 and TRBJ1-4; 8 bases match TRBD1. In germline, CDR1 is SGHAT, CDR2 FQNNGV. This CDR3 has 13 amino acids. V was pared by 4 bases and J by 8 bases, with 3 bases of the junction left unmatched. The CDR3 reads CASSSGQEEKLFF. The CDR3 region has the DNA TGTGCCAGCAGCTCGGGACAGGAAGAAAAACTGTTTTTT. Variable domain in full (rest from reference TRBV11-2 and TRBJ1-4): EAGVAQSPRYKIIEKRQSVAFWCNPISGHATLYWYQQILGQGPKLLIQFQNNGVVDDSQLPKDRFSAERLKGVDSTLKIQPAKLEDSAVYLCASSSGQEEKLFFGSGTQLSVL.

The chain carries TRBV7-2 and TRBJ1-6; 7 nucleotides align to TRBD1. CDR1 is SGHTA, CDR2 FQGNSA, per germline. CDR3 size: 13 residues. V lost 5 bases and J lost 10; bases outside the gene matches: 5. The CDR3 reads CASSTDRDSPLHF. The DNA for the CDR3 is TGTGCCAGCAGCACCGACAGGGACTCACCCCTCCACTTT.

This clone occurred a few times. The V and J genes are TRBV7-9 and TRBJ1-6; D is unresolved. The germline CDR1 and CDR2 sequences are SEHNR and FQNEAQ (reference sequence). The CDR3 runs to 12 residues. Trimming shortened V by 6 bases and J by 8 bases, and 8 bases separated the two germline ends. The CDR3 reads CASSSPDSPLHF. CDR3 DNA: TGTGCCAGCAGTTCCCCCGATTCACCCCTCCACTTT.

Worth noting for this clone: Relative to the germline gene, one junction end is altered; a read error may explain this. This chain connects TRBV6-5 to TRBJ2-7; the match to TRBD2 covers 8 bases. Germline V gene data show CDR1 as MNHEY and CDR2 as SVGAGI. The CDR3 sequence is 15 residues long. CDR3 region: CASSHSRGEAYEQYF. The CDR3 nucleotides read TGTGCCAGCAGTCACTCGCGGGGGGAAGCCTACGAGCAGTACTTC.

A remark on this clone: Just one base apart from a much larger clone, this may be a read error. V gene TRBV11-3 combines with J gene TRBJ2-3; D ambiguous. Germline V gene data show CDR1 as SGHNT and CDR2 as YENEEA. Trimming removed 3 bases from V and 5 bases from J, with 6 bases in between. CDR3 size: 12 residues. The CDR3, as DNA: TGTGCCAGCAGCTTCCTCAGAGATACGCAGTATTTT. The encoded protein is CASSFLRDTQYF.

This clone was counted once. The V gene is TRBV29-1, the J gene TRBJ2-3; 7 nucleotides line up with TRBD1. Germline-derived CDR1 and CDR2 are SQVTM and ANQGSEA. The CDR3 totals 16 residues. CDR3 coding DNA: TGCAGTACTGAAGATAAGGGACAGCCAAAAACAGATACGCAGTATTTT. Translation: CSTEDKGQPKTDTQYF.

This clone was detected only a few times. J is TRBJ1-2 and V is TRBV30, with D unclear. The CDR3 is 13 amino acids. V was trimmed by 0 bases and J by 8 bases, leaving 13 bases between them. CDR1 is GTSNPN and CDR2 is SVGIG in the germline V gene (reference sequence). The chain's CDR3 is CAWSVQGDRGYTF. CDR3 DNA sequence: TGTGCCTGGAGTGTACAAGGAGATCGCGGCTACACCTTC.

This clone turned up a few times. This chain joins TRBV5-1 and TRBJ2-1, with 7 positions matching TRBD1. Germline-derived CDR1 and CDR2 are SGHRS and YFSETQ. The V gene end was trimmed by 1 base and the J gene end by 8 bases; junction bases not matched to a gene: 6. The length of the CDR3 is 14 residues. CDR3 region: CASSLTGVVDEQFF. The CDR3 coding sequence is TGCGCCAGCAGCTTGACAGGGGTTGTAGATGAGCAGTTCTTC.

The J gene is TRBJ2-1, the V gene TRBV30; TRBD2 matches at 8 bases. Germline-derived CDR1 and CDR2 are GTSNPN and SVGIG (reference sequence). J gave up 2 bases and V 0 bases, and 12 bases lay outside the gene matches. This CDR3 is 18 amino acids long. The CDR3 DNA is TGTGCCTGGAGTGTAACCCCCCCGGCGGGGGGAACCTACAATGAGCAGTTCTTC. Protein sequence: CAWSVTPPAGGTYNEQFF. The whole variable domain, remainder taken from reference TRBV30 and TRBJ2-1, is SQTIHQWPATLVQPVGSPLSLECTVEGTSNPNLYWYRQAAGRGLQLLFYSVGIGQISSEVPQNLSASRPQDRQFILSSKKLLLSDSGFYLCAWSVTPPAGGTYNEQFFGPGTRLTVL.

This clone has more than one count but fewer than ten. The chain joins TRBV6-6 to TRBJ2-5; 8 bases map to TRBD2. The CDR3 extends over 13 amino acids. Germline V gene sequence: CDR1 MNHNY, CDR2 SVGAGI (reference sequence). After removal of 10 bases from V and 1 base from J, the junction contained 5 bases not matched to a gene. CDR3 nucleotides: TGTGCCATCAGCGGGGGCGGCCAAGAGACCCAGTACTTC. Translated, it gives CAISGGGQETQYF.

This clone was seen more than once but under ten times. This CDR3 reads CASSYSAGSDTEAFF. The CDR3 DNA reads TGTGCCAGCAGTTACTCCGCAGGGTCCGACACTGAAGCTTTCTTT. The V gene is TRBV6-5, the J gene TRBJ1-1, with a tentative D call TRBD1 (5 bases). The germline V and J ends were trimmed by 0 bases and 3 bases, with 11 bases remaining between them. The CDR3 is 15 residues long. Germline values: CDR1 MNHEY, CDR2 SVGAGI.

This clone has just a few counts. In DNA form, the CDR3 reads TGCAGCGCCGCTGACGCGGGCTCAGAGTACTTC. It codes for CSAADAGSEYF. The chain carries TRBV29-1 and TRBJ2-7; TRBD2 is a possible D gene (5 bases). Germline CDR1 is SQVTM and CDR2 is ANQGSEA. The CDR3 sequence is 11 residues long. Trimming pared 7 bases from V and 11 bases from J, leaving 18 bases between.

This chain uses TRBV4-2 with TRBJ2-3; 8 positions match TRBD2. From germline, CDR1 is LGHNA and CDR2 YNFKEQ. The CDR3 has 18 amino acids. V lost 3 bases, J lost 3 bases, and 14 bases stayed unmatched. CDR3 in amino acids: CASSHTPGGSGETDTQYF. The CDR3 coding sequence is TGTGCCAGCAGCCATACCCCGGGAGGTAGCGGGGAGACAGATACGCAGTATTTT.

A few counts support this clone. The V and J genes are TRBV6-5 and TRBJ2-5; D is unresolved. The CDR3 totals 13 residues. Trimming cost V 2 bases and J 0 bases, with 4 bases left between them. CDR1 and CDR2 from the germline V gene are MNHEY and SVGAGI. CDR3 in amino acids: CASSYAHQETQYF. CDR3 in DNA: TGTGCCAGCAGTTACGCACACCAAGAGACCCAGTACTTC.

This clone was seen more than once but under ten times. The chain carries TRBV4-3 and TRBJ2-3; D gene ambiguous. CDR3 length equals 13 residues. The V end was cut by 3 bases, the J end by 6 bases, with 10 bases between. Germline loops: CDR1 LGHNA, CDR2 YSLEER. CDR3 protein: CASSQQDGDTQYF. The CDR3 DNA is TGCGCCAGCAGCCAGCAGGACGGGGATACGCAGTATTTT.

J is TRBJ2-3 and V is TRBV29-1; a possible D gene is TRBD1 (6 bases). The germline V gene encodes CDR1 SQVTM and CDR2 ANQGSEA. This CDR3 comprises 14 residues. With 6 bases removed from V and 4 bases from J, the gap between germline ends came to 17 bases. The CDR3 DNA reads as TGCAGCGTGGGGGCTCGGCTAGCCGCAGATACGCAGTATTTT. It is translated as CSVGARLAADTQYF.

The chain combines TRBV19 with TRBJ2-1; unclear D gene. Trimming left V 3 bases short and J 3 bases short, with 0 bases between. The CDR3 has 11 amino acids. Germline values: CDR1 LNHDA, CDR2 SQIVND (reference sequence). CDR3 residues: CASSIYNEQFF. The CDR3 DNA reads TGTGCCAGTAGTATCTACAATGAGCAGTTCTTC.

This clone was counted between two and nine times. The V and J genes are TRBV9 and TRBJ2-2; D call uncertain. Germline values: CDR1 SGDLS, CDR2 YYNGEE. Trimming cost V 3 bases and J 0 bases, with 12 bases left between them. The CDR3 covers 16 residues. This CDR3 reads CASSARRLSNTGELFF. DNA of the CDR3: TGTGCCAGCAGCGCAAGGCGACTTTCGAACACCGGGGAGCTGTTTTTT.

The chain combines TRBV11-3 with TRBJ2-2; weak D call: TRBD1 (5 bases). This CDR3 has 16 amino acids. Between the trimmed V and J ends, which lost 5 bases and 0 bases, there was a span of 13 bases. In germline, CDR1 is SGHNT, CDR2 YENEEA. CDR3 in DNA: TGTGCCAGCAGCCCCGGCAGGACAACGAACACCGGGGAGCTGTTTTTT. Protein sequence: CASSPGRTTNTGELFF.

This clone was seen at least ten times. V and J are TRBV10-3 and TRBJ2-7; D might be TRBD1 (5 bases). The CDR3 length is 14 residues. The germline V and J ends were trimmed by 2 bases and 5 bases, with 13 bases remaining between them. Germline lookup yields CDR1 ENHRY and CDR2 SYGVKD. The CDR3 nucleotides are TGTGCCATCAGTGAGATTGGGGCAGGCCACGAGCAGTACTTC. It yields the protein CAISEIGAGHEQYF.

This clone was counted a few times. The chain couples TRBV9 to TRBJ1-2; 8 bases match TRBD1. Germline values: CDR1 SGDLS, CDR2 YYNGEE. This CDR3 has 12 amino acids. With 4 bases clipped from V and 8 bases from J, the junction kept 4 bases outside the gene matches. DNA for the CDR3: TGTGCCAGCAGCCAACAGGGGGAAGGCTACACCTTC. Translated, it gives CASSQQGEGYTF. Drawing the rest from reference TRBV9 and TRBJ1-2, the complete variable domain is DSGVTQTPKHLITATGQRVTLRCSPRSGDLSVYWYQQSLDQGLQFLIQYYNGEERAKGNILERFSAQQFPDLHSELNLSSLELGDSALYFCASSQQGEGYTFGSGTRLTVV.

This chain connects TRBV7-9 to TRBJ2-3; TRBD2 agrees at 7 bases. V was clipped by 8 bases and J by 9 bases; unmatched bases: 8. The CDR3 is made up of 12 amino acids. Germline loops: CDR1 SEHNR, CDR2 FQNEAQ (reference sequence). As DNA, the CDR3 is TGTGCCAGCTCCTCGACTAGCAGGACGCAGTATTTT. Amino acid sequence: CASSSTSRTQYF.

The chain is built from TRBV4-2 and TRBJ2-3; 9 bases map to TRBD2. V lost 0 bases and J lost 5; bases outside the gene matches: 12. CDR3 length: 18 amino acids. CDR1 and CDR2 from the germline V gene are LGHNA and YNFKEQ. CDR3 sequence reads: CASSQDAIGGGARDTQYF. The CDR3 coding sequence is TGTGCCAGCAGCCAAGATGCTATAGGCGGGGGGGCCAGAGATACGCAGTATTTT.

This clone was observed a handful of times. The rearrangement joins TRBV7-6 to TRBJ2-5; 10 bases map to TRBD2. The germline gives CDR1 SGHVS, CDR2 FNYEAQ. The trim removed 5 bases at V and 2 bases at J, leaving 2 bases unmatched. The CDR3 runs to 14 residues. The CDR3 coding sequence is TGTGCCAGCAGCCCGGGACTAGCGCAAGAGACCCAGTACTTC. Amino acid sequence: CASSPGLAQETQYF.

This clone was recorded a few times. The chain carries TRBV30 and TRBJ2-5; tentatively, D is TRBD1 or TRBD2 (5 bases each). CDR3 length: 16 amino acids. V was pared by 7 bases and J by 1 base, with 22 bases between. From germline, CDR1 is GTSNPN and CDR2 SVGIG (reference sequence). The CDR3 loop reads CASYVLGEIGQETQYF. As DNA, the CDR3 is TGTGCCTCCTACGTTTTGGGGGAAATCGGCCAAGAGACCCAGTACTTC.